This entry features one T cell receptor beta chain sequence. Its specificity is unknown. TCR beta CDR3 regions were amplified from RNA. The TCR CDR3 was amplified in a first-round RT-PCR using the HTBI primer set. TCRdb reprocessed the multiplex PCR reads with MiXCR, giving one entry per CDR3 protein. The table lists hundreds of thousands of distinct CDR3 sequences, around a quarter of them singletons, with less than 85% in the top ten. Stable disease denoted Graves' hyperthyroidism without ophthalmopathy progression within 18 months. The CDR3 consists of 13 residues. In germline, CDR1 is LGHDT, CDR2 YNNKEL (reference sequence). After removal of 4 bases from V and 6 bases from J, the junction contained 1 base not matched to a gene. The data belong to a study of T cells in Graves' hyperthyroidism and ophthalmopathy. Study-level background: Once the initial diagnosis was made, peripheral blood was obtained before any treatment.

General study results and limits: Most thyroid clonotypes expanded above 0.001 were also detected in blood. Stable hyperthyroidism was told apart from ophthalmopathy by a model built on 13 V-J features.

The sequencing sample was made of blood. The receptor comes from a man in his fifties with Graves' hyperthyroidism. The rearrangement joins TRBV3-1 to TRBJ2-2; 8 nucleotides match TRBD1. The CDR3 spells CASSRQGSGELFF. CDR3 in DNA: TGTGCCAGCAGCCGACAGGGGTCCGGGGAGCTGTTTTTT.